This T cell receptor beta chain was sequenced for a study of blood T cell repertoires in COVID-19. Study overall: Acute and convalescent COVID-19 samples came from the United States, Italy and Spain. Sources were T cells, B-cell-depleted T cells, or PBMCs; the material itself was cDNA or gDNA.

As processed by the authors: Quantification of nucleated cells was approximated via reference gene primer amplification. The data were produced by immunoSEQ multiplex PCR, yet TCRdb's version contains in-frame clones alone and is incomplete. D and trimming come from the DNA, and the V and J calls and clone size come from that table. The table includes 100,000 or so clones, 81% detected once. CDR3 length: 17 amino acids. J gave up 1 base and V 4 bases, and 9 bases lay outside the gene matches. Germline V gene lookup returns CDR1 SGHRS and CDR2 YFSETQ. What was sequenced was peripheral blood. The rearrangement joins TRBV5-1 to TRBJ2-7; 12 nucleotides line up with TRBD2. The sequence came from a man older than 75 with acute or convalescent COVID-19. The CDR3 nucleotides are TGCGCCAGCAGCCCAAAACCGGGACTAGCGGGTTCCTACGAGCAGTACTTC. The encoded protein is CASSPKPGLAGSYEQYF.